These 17 T cell receptor beta chains share one sample of origin, sequenced in a study of cytomegalovirus exposure and HLA in healthy donors. In the PCR, 60 Vbeta and 13 Jbeta primers were used. Profiling relied on immunoSEQ multiplex PCR, and the TCRdb table lists in-frame clones only, not all of them. Among approximately 200,000 clones listed, 82% were seen once. Sequences were obtained from PBMCs. The receptors were gathered from a boy aged 2 to 10 in good health and CMV-seronegative.

CDR3 sequence: CASSLALAGGESETDTQYF. The CDR3 DNA reads as TGTGCCAGCAGCTTAGCACTAGCGGGGGGGGAGTCGGAAACAGATACGCAGTATTTT. The chain uses TRBV7-2 and TRBJ2-3; 13 bases match TRBD2. V was clipped by 0 bases and J by 3 bases; unmatched bases: 9. CDR1 and CDR2 from the germline V gene are SGHTA and FQGNSA. The CDR3 is made up of 19 amino acids.

This clone was counted once. CDR3 amino acids: CASSFFREGSYEQYF. In DNA form, the CDR3 reads TGTGCCAGCAGCTTCTTTCGTGAGGGCTCCTACGAGCAGTACTTC. This chain connects TRBV11-2 to TRBJ2-7; D possibly corresponds to TRBD2 (5 bases). Trimming pared 3 bases from V and 0 bases from J, leaving 12 bases between. This CDR3 is built from 15 residues. Germline CDR1 is SGHAT and CDR2 is FQNNGV.

The chain is built from TRBV5-1 and TRBJ2-7; 9 bases align to TRBD1. V trimming: 0 bases; J trimming: 6 bases; junction bases outside the gene matches: 7. The CDR3 is made up of 15 amino acids. Germline lookup yields CDR1 SGHRS and CDR2 YFSETQ. CDR3 sequence: CASSLGGQGVFEQYF. The CDR3 coding sequence is TGCGCCAGCAGCTTGGGGGGACAGGGAGTTTTCGAGCAGTACTTC.

The rearrangement links TRBV7-2 to TRBJ1-6; 7 bases agree with TRBD1. Per the germline V gene, CDR1 is SGHTA and CDR2 is FQGNSA. The J segment lost 1 base and the V segment lost 4 bases, leaving 13 bases of the junction unmatched. The CDR3 sequence is 19 residues long. The CDR3 protein is CASSSLRGQSTSYNSPLHF. The CDR3 bases are TGTGCCAGCAGCTCCCTACGGGGACAGTCCACGTCCTATAATTCACCCCTCCACTTT.

This chain connects TRBV7-9 to TRBJ1-1; D is ambiguous. The germline CDR1 and CDR2 sequences are SEHNR and FQNEAQ (reference sequence). CDR3 length equals 11 residues. Between the trimmed V and J ends, which lost 6 bases and 9 bases, there was a span of 11 bases. The CDR3 DNA reads TGTGCCAGCAGGCCGGGGTGGCAAGCTTTCTTT. Translated: CASRPGWQAFF.

The chain joins TRBV4-1 to TRBJ2-3; D remains ambiguous. Germline V CDR1 and CDR2: MGHRA, YSYEKL. V lost 3 bases, J lost 2 bases, and 6 bases lay in between. The CDR3 has 13 residues. The CDR3 here is CASSQSITDTQYF. CDR3 DNA: TGCGCCAGCAGCCAGTCCATCACAGATACGCAGTATTTT.

The V and J genes are TRBV21-1 and TRBJ2-3; the table's D gene call, TRBD1, was not cross checked with the DNA. TRBV21-1 is tagged as a pseudogene. The CDR3 has 17 amino acids. As DNA, the CDR3 is TGTGCCAGCAGCAAAAGCGGAGGGGACAGGGGTGCAGATACGCAGTATTTT. The encoded protein is CASSKSGGDRGADTQYF.

As for this clone: In the same sample, other DNA sequences code for this CDR3. The chain carries TRBV7-9 and TRBJ1-1; tentatively, D is TRBD1 (5 bases). The CDR3 runs 12 residues. V gave up 2 bases and J gave up 8 bases, with 9 bases separating them. Germline V gives CDR1 SEHNR, CDR2 FQNEAQ (reference sequence). CDR3 in amino acids: CASSLSGGEAFF. DNA of the CDR3: TGTGCCAGCAGCTTATCCGGGGGAGAAGCTTTCTTT.

This clone turned up a few times. This chain joins TRBV19 and TRBJ2-1; 9 bases align to TRBD2. CDR1 is LNHDA, CDR2 SQIVND, per germline (reference sequence). The junction had 5 bases not matched to a gene; V was cut back by 1 base and J by 4 bases. The CDR3 extends over 16 amino acids. The CDR3 sequence is CASSIGAGGGYNEQFF. CDR3 nucleotides: TGTGCCAGTAGTATAGGAGCGGGGGGTGGATACAATGAGCAGTTCTTC.

The chain recombines TRBV11-3 with TRBJ2-7, with 8 bases aligning to TRBD2. Germline CDR1 and CDR2: SGHNT and YENEEA. CDR3 length: 14 amino acids. Trimming took 5 bases from V and 2 from J; bases not matched to a gene: 5. As DNA, the CDR3 is TGTGCCAGCAGCGTGACTAGCGCCGCCTACGAGCAGTACTTC. This gives the protein CASSVTSAAYEQYF.

The chain combines TRBV10-3 with TRBJ2-5; tentatively, D is TRBD1 (5 bases). V was clipped by 0 bases and J by 3 bases, with 8 bases between them. Germline CDR1 and CDR2: ENHRY and SYGVKD. The CDR3 loop spans 14 amino acids. The CDR3 DNA follows: TGTGCCATCAGTGAGTCGTCAGGGAAAGAGACCCAGTACTTC. Protein product: CAISESSGKETQYF.

V and J are TRBV29-1 and TRBJ1-1, with 7 bases fitting TRBD1. CDR3 length equals 13 residues. The J segment lost 2 bases and the V segment lost 6 bases, leaving 6 bases of the junction unmatched. Germline V gene sequence: CDR1 SQVTM, CDR2 ANQGSEA. This chain's CDR3 is CSVQGTVNTEAFF. DNA of the CDR3: TGCAGCGTGCAGGGGACAGTTAACACTGAAGCTTTCTTT.

The rearrangement uses TRBV6-5 and TRBJ1-4; possibly TRBD1 for D (5 bases). Trimming shortened V by 5 bases and J by 7 bases, and 17 bases separated the two germline ends. There are 15 residues in the CDR3. Germline-derived CDR1 and CDR2 are MNHEY and SVGAGI. The CDR3 DNA follows: TGTGCCAGCAGTCCGGAAGGAGCAGGGCGTGAAAAACTGTTTTTT. Protein sequence: CASSPEGAGREKLFF.

The CDR3 DNA follows: TGTGCCAGCAGCGTAGCGAGCCAGGGGATATACAATGAGCAGTTCTTC. Its translation is CASSVASQGIYNEQFF. The chain uses TRBV9 and TRBJ2-1; D might be TRBD1 (6 bases). Germline CDR1 is SGDLS and CDR2 is YYNGEE. The V and J ends lost 0 bases and 4 bases respectively, with 14 bases between them. CDR3 size: 16 residues.

The V gene is TRBV4-2, the J gene TRBJ1-4; 8 bases map to TRBD1. Germline V gene sequence: CDR1 LGHNA, CDR2 YNFKEQ. This CDR3 is built from 15 residues. The V gene end was trimmed by 4 bases and the J gene end by 7 bases; junction bases not matched to a gene: 8. The CDR3 DNA follows: TGTGCCAGCAGCCGGAGAACAGGGGGGTCTGAAAAACTGTTTTTT. Amino acids: CASSRRTGGSEKLFF.

The genes are TRBV9 and TRBJ2-1; maybe TRBD1 (6 bases). CDR3 length: 14 residues. CDR1 SGDLS and CDR2 YYNGEE come from the germline V gene. V was clipped by 0 bases and J by 8 bases, with 12 bases between them. For the CDR3, the DNA is TGTGCCAGCAGCGTAGGACAGGCCCCCCATGAGCAGTTCTTC. It specifies CASSVGQAPHEQFF.

The V call is TRBV30, the J call TRBJ2-2, with D unresolved. Trimming stripped 7 bases from V and 5 bases from J, with 14 bases between. The CDR3 loop spans 13 amino acids. CDR1 GTSNPN and CDR2 SVGIG come from the germline V gene (reference sequence). The CDR3 reads CALEWLSTGELFF. The CDR3 DNA is TGTGCCTTGGAGTGGCTATCGACCGGGGAGCTGTTTTTT.